These T cell receptor beta chains were read from a single sample in a study of cytotoxic CD8 clonotypes in ibrutinib-treated CLL. TCRdb keeps only in-frame clones here, not all; method: immunoSEQ multiplex PCR. The table lists 200,000 to 250,000 clones, roughly 77% of them singletons. Specimen: PBMCs, collected after 12 months of ibrutinib treatment. The receptors were sampled from a human donor with chronic lymphocytic leukemia. The CDR3 runs from the conserved cysteine through the conserved F or W. D genes are given only for firm matches. Clone sizes are given selectively: once, few, many, or a class where the clone is expanded.

V	size	J	D	DNA	CDR3
TRBV30	NA	TRBJ2-3	NA	TGTGCCTGGACGAGTGGGTCGACAGATACGCAGTATTTT	CAWTSGSTDTQYF
TRBV5-6	NA	TRBJ2-2	NA	TGTGCCAGCAGCTTCCGGGACCGAGACACCGGGGAGCTGTTTTTT	CASSFRDRDTGELFF
TRBV6-6	NA	TRBJ1-2	TRBD1	TGTGCCAGCAGGCCTGCCGGGACAGGGACGTCGAATGGCTACACCTTC	CASRPAGTGTSNGYTF
TRBV5-1	few	TRBJ2-7	TRBD1	TGCGCCAGCAGCGGAACAGGGGTACGGTACTTC	CASSGTGVRYF
TRBV6-5	NA	TRBJ2-5	NA	TGTGCCAGCAGTTGGCAGTTCGGGGAGACCCAGTACTTC	CASSWQFGETQYF
TRBV25-1	NA	TRBJ2-5	NA	TGTGCCAGCAGTCAGGGATCCCAGTACTTC	CASSQGSQYF
TRBV9	NA	TRBJ2-5	TRBD2	TGTGCCAGCAGCGTATCGGGAGGGTTGCAAGAGACCCAGTACTTC	CASSVSGGLQETQYF
TRBV29-1	once	TRBJ2-1	TRBD2	TGCAGCGTCGGAACCCGACTAGCGGCCTACAATGAGCAGTTCTTC	CSVGTRLAAYNEQFF
TRBV5-6	few	TRBJ2-1	NA	TGTGCCAGCAGTTCCCGGGGTAGCATGAATGAGCAGTTCTTC	CASSSRGSMNEQFF
TRBV9	NA	TRBJ2-1	TRBD2	TGTGCCAGCAGCGTAAGTCCGGCGGGAGCAAAGGGTGAGCAGTTCTTC	CASSVSPAGAKGEQFF
TRBV11-3	NA	TRBJ2-6	NA	TGTGCCAGCAGCTTGCAGTTCTCTGGGGCCAACGTCCTGACTTTC	CASSLQFSGANVLTF
TRBV30	NA	TRBJ1-6	NA	TGTGCCTGGAGTGTGCGCAGACCCGGCGGTTCACCCCTCCACTTT	CAWSVRRPGGSPLHF
TRBV6-5	NA	TRBJ1-1	TRBD1	TGTGCCAGCAGCCTCCGGGACAGCCAAGAAGCTTTCTTT	CASSLRDSQEAFF
TRBV4-2	NA	TRBJ2-7	NA	TGTGCCAGCAGCCAAGATGGTCGGGAGCAGTACTTC	CASSQDGREQYF
TRBV19	NA	TRBJ1-5	NA	TGTGCCACACGGGACTACTTGTCGCAGCCCCAGCATTTT	CATRDYLSQPQHF
TRBV7-9	NA	TRBJ1-4	NA	TGTGCCAGCAGCCTGGGACACCCCAATGAAAAACTGTTTTTT	CASSLGHPNEKLFF
TRBV7-9	NA	TRBJ2-5	TRBD1	TGTGCCAGCAGCTCGGACAGGGGGGAGACCCAGTACTTC	CASSSDRGETQYF
TRBV28	NA	TRBJ2-2	NA	TGTGCCAGCAGTTCCCCGGCGGACACCACCGGGGAGCTGTTTTTT	CASSSPADTTGELFF
TRBV28	few	TRBJ2-7	TRBD1	TGTGCCATCGCTCCGACAGGGGGCTACGAGCAGTACTTC	CAIAPTGGYEQYF
TRBV28	NA	TRBJ1-2	NA	TGTGCCAGCAGTTTCGTCCAGACACCCCTGAGCTACACCTTC	CASSFVQTPLSYTF
TRBV7-2	NA	TRBJ2-3	NA	TGTGCCAGCAGCTTAGTGTCGGTAGCGGGCACAGATACGCAGTATTTT	CASSLVSVAGTDTQYF
TRBV30	NA	TRBJ2-3	TRBD1	TGTGCCTGGACGACCGGGACAGGGATTTATACGCAGTATTTT	CAWTTGTGIYTQYF
TRBV4-2	NA	TRBJ2-1	NA	TGTGCCAGCAGCCAAGAAATGGCTAGTTACAATGAGCAGTTCTTC	CASSQEMASYNEQFF